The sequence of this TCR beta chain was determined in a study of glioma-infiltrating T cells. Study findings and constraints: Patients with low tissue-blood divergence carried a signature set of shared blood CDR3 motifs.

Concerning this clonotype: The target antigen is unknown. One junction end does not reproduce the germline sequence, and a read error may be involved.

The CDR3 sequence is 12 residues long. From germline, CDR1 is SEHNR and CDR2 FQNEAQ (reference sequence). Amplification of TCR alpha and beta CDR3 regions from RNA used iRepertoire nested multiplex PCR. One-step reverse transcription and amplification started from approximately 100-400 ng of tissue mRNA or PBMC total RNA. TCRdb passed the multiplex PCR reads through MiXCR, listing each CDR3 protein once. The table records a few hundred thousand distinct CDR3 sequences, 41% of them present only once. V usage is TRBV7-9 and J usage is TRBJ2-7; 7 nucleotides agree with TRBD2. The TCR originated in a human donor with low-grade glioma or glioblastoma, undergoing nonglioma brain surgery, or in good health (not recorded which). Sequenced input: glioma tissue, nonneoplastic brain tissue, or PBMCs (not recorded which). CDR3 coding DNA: TGTGCCAGGAGCTTCTGGGGGGGCGAGCAGTACTTC. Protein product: CARSFWGGEQYF.